This T cell receptor (beta chain) was captured by sequencing in a study of long-term antiretroviral therapy in people with HIV. Concerning this clone itself: Antigen unknown.

With survey level as its setting, the immunoSEQ assay was v3.0. The method was immunoSEQ multiplex PCR; TCRdb's version includes in-frame clones alone and lacks a portion of them. This table has around 19,000 clones, about nine tenths appearing once. Study findings and constraints: Clonal populations expanded prior to ART predominated within the repertoire at all time points. Post-treatment diversity went higher with ART but stayed below transplant donor controls. Blood specimens, gathered between about 2003 and 2017, were possibly obtained under older ART regimens.

With 0 bases removed from V and 5 bases from J, the gap between germline ends came to 9 bases. Germline assignment: CDR1 SGHRS and CDR2 YFSETQ. The CDR3 is 15 residues long. This TCR came from a woman younger than 45 with HIV. The chain employs TRBV5-1 and TRBJ1-6; D call uncertain. The sample here was unsorted PBMCs, taken about 4.5 years before starting antiretroviral therapy. In DNA form, the CDR3 reads TGCGCCAGCAGCTTGGAACAGCGGAATAATTCACCCCTCCACTTT. It is translated as CASSLEQRNNSPLHF.